The sequence of this T cell receptor beta chain was determined in a study of blood T cell repertoires in COVID-19. Study at large: The study drew acute and convalescent COVID-19 samples from the United States, Italy and Spain. In each case, the material was cDNA or gDNA derived from T cells, B-cell-depleted T cells, or PBMCs.

Patients in Seattle were enrolled during active infection, then followed longitudinally. In germline, CDR1 is MNHNS, CDR2 SASEGT. V lost 2 bases, J lost 5 bases, and 15 bases stayed unmatched. CDR3 size: 19 residues. Original handling: Counts of nucleated cells, estimated from reference gene primer amplification, were obtained. Clones were sequenced by immunoSEQ multiplex PCR, and TCRdb holds only the in-frame ones, with some missing. V, J and clone size are those of that table, while D and trimming were read from the DNA. The repertoire has fewer than 300,000 clones, about 90% of them found once; the top ten carry approximately 2.5%.

The sequenced sample was peripheral blood. The rearrangement uses TRBV6-1 and TRBJ2-1, with 10 bases matching TRBD2. The source of this sequence is a young adult with COVID-19, enrolled during active disease. The CDR3 is CASSERSKLRTSGNNEQFF. The CDR3 DNA reads TGTGCCAGCAGTGAACGATCGAAGCTAAGAACTAGCGGGAACAATGAGCAGTTCTTC.